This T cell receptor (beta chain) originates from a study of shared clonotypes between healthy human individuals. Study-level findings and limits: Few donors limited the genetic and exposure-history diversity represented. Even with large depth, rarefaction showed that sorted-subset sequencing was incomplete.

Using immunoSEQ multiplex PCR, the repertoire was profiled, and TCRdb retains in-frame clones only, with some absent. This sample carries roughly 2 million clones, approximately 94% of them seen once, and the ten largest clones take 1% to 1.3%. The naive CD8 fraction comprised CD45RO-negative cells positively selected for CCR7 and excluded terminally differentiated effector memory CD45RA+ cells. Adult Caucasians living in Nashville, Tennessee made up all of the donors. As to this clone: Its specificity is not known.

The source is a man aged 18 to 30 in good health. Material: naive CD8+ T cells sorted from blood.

CDR3 sequence (DNA): TGTGCCTGGAAATCAGCGGGGGCGGAAGCGGGAGGTTTTGGGGCCAACGTCCTGACTTTC. Translating it yields CAWKSAGAEAGGFGANVLTF. The chain carries TRBV30 and TRBJ2-6; 9 nucleotides align to TRBD2. Unmatched junction bases numbered 19, after V lost 4 bases and J lost 3 bases. The CDR3 runs 20 residues. Germline CDR1 GTSNPN, CDR2 SVGIG (reference sequence). Together with reference TRBV30 and TRBJ2-6, the CDR3 gives the full variable domain: SQTIHQWPATLVQPVGSPLSLECTVEGTSNPNLYWYRQAAGRGLQLLFYSVGIGQISSEVPQNLSASRPQDRQFILSSKKLLLSDSGFYLCAWKSAGAEAGGFGANVLTFGAGSRLTVL.